A selection of T cell receptor beta chains follows, all from one sample in a study of cytomegalovirus exposure and HLA in healthy donors. The protocol was immunoSEQ multiplex PCR, while the TCRdb copy is restricted to in-frame clones and leaves out a portion. The sample shows 100,000 to 150,000 clones, approximately 81% of them seen only once. The sequenced sample was PBMCs. The source is a young man in good health and CMV-seropositive. Each CDR3 is given with its conserved first and last residue. The order of the fields is D gene, V gene, CDR3 protein. D genes are given only for firm matches.

d_call: NA; v_call: TRBV4-1; cdr3_aa: CASSQLLAGTPPAKNIQYF
d_call: NA; v_call: TRBV2; cdr3_aa: CASSEGSRTDTQYF
d_call: NA; v_call: TRBV15; cdr3_aa: CATSRGGRAGSTNEKLFF
d_call: NA; v_call: TRBV7-2; cdr3_aa: CASSSGVYYEQYF
d_call: NA; v_call: TRBV5-8; cdr3_aa: CASSPRTTGYNSPLHF
d_call: TRBD2; v_call: TRBV19; cdr3_aa: CASSTSLAGFDSYNEQFF
d_call: NA; v_call: TRBV2; cdr3_aa: CASSEGRGSSNQPQHF
d_call: NA; v_call: TRBV30; cdr3_aa: CAWSVRGREQYF
d_call: NA; v_call: TRBV6-5; cdr3_aa: CASSYLIGTEAFF
d_call: NA; v_call: TRBV18; cdr3_aa: CASSPLSLKSGSGELFF
d_call: TRBD1; v_call: TRBV6-5; cdr3_aa: CASSKTGTAYNEQFF
d_call: NA; v_call: TRBV4-2; cdr3_aa: CASSQDLYSSTPEQYF
d_call: TRBD1; v_call: TRBV6-1; cdr3_aa: CASSDSRAGTVRSYEQYF
d_call: NA; v_call: TRBV6-5; cdr3_aa: CASSYGPGDEQYF
d_call: TRBD2; v_call: TRBV12-5; cdr3_aa: CASGRTSVGVGELFF
d_call: TRBD1; v_call: TRBV5-4; cdr3_aa: CASSIRGQDPNYEQYF
d_call: NA; v_call: TRBV6-6; cdr3_aa: CASSYRSPEQYF
d_call: NA; v_call: TRBV4-1; cdr3_aa: CASSTRTDTYEQYF
d_call: NA; v_call: TRBV18; cdr3_aa: CASSPPQALYNEQFF